These 26 T cell receptor beta chains share one sample of origin, sequenced in a study of blood T cell repertoires in COVID-19. Sequencing was performed with immunoSEQ multiplex PCR; in TCRdb, only in-frame clones are kept and a portion is missing. The table records about 280,000 clones, around 84% of them present only once. What was sequenced was PBMCs or T cells enriched from blood (not recorded which). These receptors came from a middle-aged man who had been exposed to COVID-19.

The chain uses TRBV5-5 and TRBJ2-2, with a possible D match to TRBD2 (7 bases). Germline V gives CDR1 SGHKS, CDR2 YYEKEE (reference sequence). This CDR3 spans 14 amino acids. V lost 2 bases to trimming and J lost 8 bases, with 13 bases between them. The CDR3 spells CASSFGGASGELFF. As DNA, the CDR3 is TGTGCCAGCAGCTTTGGGGGGGCTTCAGGGGAGCTGTTTTTT.

J is TRBJ1-4 and V is TRBV18; the D is unclear. This CDR3 is 16 amino acids long. Deletions cut 3 bases from V and 5 bases from J, with 16 bases between. The V gene's germline CDR1 is KGHSH and CDR2 LQKENI. CDR3 DNA: TGTGCCAGCTCACCCCGCTCAGAAGGGAGGAATGAAAAACTGTTTTTT. Protein sequence: CASSPRSEGRNEKLFF.

The sample holds one count of this clone. This chain uses TRBV5-1 with TRBJ2-1; 10 positions match TRBD2. The CDR3 contains 16 residues. Germline V gene data show CDR1 as SGHRS and CDR2 as YFSETQ. V lost 0 bases and J lost 10; bases outside the gene matches: 10. This CDR3 is CASSLAGLAGVEEQFF. The CDR3 region has the DNA TGCGCCAGCAGCTTGGCCGGTCTAGCGGGAGTGGAAGAGCAGTTCTTC.

This clone has only a few counts. The gene calls are TRBV25-1 and TRBJ2-2; tentatively, D is TRBD2 (8 bases). V lost 8 bases and J 5 bases, leaving 18 bases between the germline ends. This CDR3 region has 15 residues. CDR1 and CDR2 from the germline V gene are MGHDK and SYGVNS. CDR3 residues: CASQREGAPTGELFF. DNA for the CDR3: TGTGCCAGCCAACGGGAGGGGGCCCCAACCGGGGAGCTGTTTTTT.

The chain employs TRBV19 and TRBJ2-7, with 8 positions matching TRBD2. There are 15 residues in the CDR3. V shed 3 bases, J shed 1 base, and the junction held 5 bases outside the gene matches. Germline V CDR1 and CDR2: LNHDA, SQIVND (reference sequence). The CDR3 here is CASSIPSGYSYEQYF. In DNA, the CDR3 is TGTGCCAGTAGTATCCCTAGCGGGTATTCCTACGAGCAGTACTTC.

The rearrangement uses TRBV12-3 or TRBV12-4 and TRBJ2-7, with 9 positions matching TRBD2. There are 13 residues in the CDR3. V lost 6 bases to trimming and J lost 7 bases; unmatched junction nucleotides: 7. This CDR3 reads CASRIAGVGEQYF. CDR3 bases: TGTGCCAGCAGGATAGCGGGAGTGGGTGAGCAGTACTTC.

The rearrangement uses TRBV7-9 and TRBJ1-2; maybe TRBD1 (5 bases). The germline CDR1 and CDR2 sequences are SEHNR and FQNEAQ (reference sequence). Trimming stripped 3 bases from V and 8 bases from J, with 16 bases between. The CDR3 length is 14 residues. The CDR3 here is CASSFGGTNGGYTF. The CDR3 DNA sequence: TGTGCCAGCAGCTTCGGCGGGACTAATGGCGGCTACACCTTC.

The chain combines TRBV9 with TRBJ2-1, with D perhaps matching TRBD1 (9 bases). The germline V gene has CDR1 SGDLS and CDR2 YYNGEE. The V end lost 2 bases, the J end lost 6 bases, and 24 bases lay between the germline ends. There are 18 residues in the CDR3. CDR3 region: CASSVWDRVVAGGNEQFF. The CDR3 coding sequence is TGTGCCAGCAGCGTGTGGGACAGGGTTGTCGCGGGGGGCAATGAGCAGTTCTTC.

The J gene is TRBJ2-7, the V gene TRBV30; 7 bases match TRBD2. Germline CDR1 and CDR2: GTSNPN and SVGIG (reference sequence). The ends lost 6 bases at V and 4 bases at J; junction bases unmatched: 9. This CDR3 is built from 13 residues. The CDR3 nucleotides are TGTGCCTGTGGGCCTAGCGGTACTTACGAGCAGTACTTC. Protein: CACGPSGTYEQYF.

V and J are TRBV10-2 and TRBJ1-3; D is ambiguous. V lost 3 bases to trimming and J lost 3 bases, with 15 bases between them. CDR1 is WSHSY and CDR2 is SAAADI in the germline V gene. The CDR3 totals 16 residues. CDR3 amino acids: CASSEALRNLGNTIYF. In DNA form, the CDR3 reads TGCGCCAGCAGTGAAGCCTTGAGGAATCTTGGAAACACCATATATTTT.

The sample holds one count of this clone. The chain recombines TRBV10-3 with TRBJ2-5, with D unresolved. The germline V and J ends were trimmed by 3 bases and 4 bases, with 12 bases remaining between them. Per germline, CDR1 ENHRY and CDR2 SYGVKD. This CDR3 spans 14 amino acids. The CDR3 is CAISERPPGETQYF. In DNA form, the CDR3 reads TGTGCCATCAGTGAAAGGCCCCCAGGAGAGACCCAGTACTTC.

This chain connects TRBV19 to TRBJ2-6, with D perhaps TRBD2 (5 bases). Germline V gives CDR1 LNHDA, CDR2 SQIVND (reference sequence). This CDR3 has 14 amino acids. V shed 6 bases and J shed 2 bases, with 8 bases lying between them. This CDR3 reads CASREVTGANVLTF. CDR3 DNA sequence: TGTGCCAGTAGGGAGGTGACTGGGGCCAACGTCCTGACTTTC.

This clone was seen only once. This chain uses TRBV12-3 or TRBV12-4 with TRBJ2-7; D not resolved. This CDR3 has 12 residues. The V end was cut by 3 bases, the J end by 3 bases, with 6 bases between. The CDR3 nucleotides are TGTGCCAGCAGTTTTCGGTACTACGAGCAGTACTTC. It translates to CASSFRYYEQYF.

The chain links TRBV30 to TRBJ2-2; 7 bases are a match to TRBD2. CDR1 is GTSNPN and CDR2 is SVGIG in the germline V gene (reference sequence). The junction had 7 bases not matched to a gene; V was cut back by 2 bases and J by 7 bases. The CDR3 runs to 14 residues. CDR3 sequence reads: CAWSFAGAIGELFF. CDR3 sequence (DNA): TGTGCCTGGAGTTTTGCGGGAGCCATCGGGGAGCTGTTTTTT.

The chain recombines TRBV27 with TRBJ2-1; 7 bases map to TRBD1. Germline-derived CDR1 and CDR2 are MNHEY and SMNVEV (reference sequence). Unmatched junction bases numbered 10, after V lost 5 bases and J lost 9 bases. The CDR3 runs 14 residues. The CDR3 is CASSRLRGFGEQFF. The CDR3 nucleotides read TGTGCCAGCAGTCGACTCAGGGGGTTTGGTGAGCAGTTCTTC.

The chain has TRBV18 and TRBJ1-6; D is uncertain. V was trimmed by 4 bases and J by 0 bases, leaving 7 bases between them. Germline CDR1 reads KGHSH; CDR2 reads LQKENI. The CDR3 has 15 amino acids. CDR3 nucleotides: TGTGCCAGCTCACTGGGGAGCTCCTATAATTCACCCCTCCACTTT. Protein: CASSLGSSYNSPLHF.

This chain links TRBV19 with TRBJ2-7; TRBD1 matches at 8 bases. The CDR3 has 14 amino acids. The germline V gene encodes CDR1 LNHDA and CDR2 SQIVND (reference sequence). J gave up 6 bases and V 9 bases, and 13 bases lay outside the gene matches. The CDR3 region is CASRAPEQGGEQYF. Written as DNA, the CDR3 is TGTGCCAGCCGGGCCCCGGAACAGGGGGGCGAGCAGTACTTC. The variable domain in full, with the rest retrieved from reference TRBV19 and TRBJ2-7, is DGGITQSPKYLFRKEGQNVTLSCEQNLNHDAMYWYRQDPGQGLRLIYYSQIVNDFQKGDIAEGYSVSREKKESFPLTVTSAQKNPTAFYLCASRAPEQGGEQYFGPGTRLTVT.

This chain joins TRBV21-1 and TRBJ1-5; TRBD1 reflects the table's D call only, with no check against the DNA. TRBV21-1 is labeled a pseudogene. This CDR3 contains 19 residues. CDR3: CASSKVDTVLIYSNQPQHF. The CDR3 DNA follows: TGTGCCAGCAGCAAAGTGGACACCGTTTTGATATATAGCAATCAGCCCCAGCATTTT.

This clone has only one observation. The chain recombines TRBV7-6 with TRBJ2-1; D remains unclear. This CDR3 spans 14 amino acids. Germline CDR1 is SGHVS and CDR2 is FNYEAQ. The V end lost 4 bases, the J end lost 5 bases, and 12 bases lay between the germline ends. The CDR3 DNA reads TGTGCCAGCAGCTCAACTACGGCTGACAATGAGCAGTTCTTC. Protein sequence: CASSSTTADNEQFF.

The V call is TRBV7-2, the J call TRBJ2-5, with 7 nucleotides matching TRBD2. Germline lookup yields CDR1 SGHTA and CDR2 FQGNSA. V lost 5 bases and J lost 6; bases outside the gene matches: 9. The CDR3 contains 14 residues. The CDR3 region has the DNA TGTGCCAGCAGCGTAGGGGAGGGCGGGAAGACCCAGTACTTC. Its protein is CASSVGEGGKTQYF.

This clone showed up just a few times. This CDR3 is also generated by other DNA sequences in the sample. V is TRBV5-4 and J is TRBJ1-5; TRBD1 matches 9 bases. Germline V lookup: CDR1 SGHNT, CDR2 YYREEE (reference sequence). V dropped 2 bases and J dropped 7; count of bases not matched to a gene: 1. The CDR3 totals 13 residues. The CDR3 spells CASSLQGAQPQHF. Written as DNA, the CDR3 is TGTGCCAGCAGCTTACAGGGGGCACAGCCCCAGCATTTT.

V usage is TRBV12-3 or TRBV12-4 and J usage is TRBJ1-1; D possibly corresponds to TRBD1 (6 bases). This CDR3 is built from 13 residues. Trimming removed 0 bases from V and 8 bases from J, with 10 bases in between. The CDR3 DNA reads TGTGCCAGCAGTTTAGCGGGGGCAGGGGAAGCTTTCTTT. Its protein product is CASSLAGAGEAFF.

J is TRBJ2-1 and V is TRBV7-3; D is possibly TRBD2 (5 bases). CDR1 and CDR2 (germline): SGHTA, FQGTGA. V was pared by 2 bases and J by 7 bases, with 12 bases between. The CDR3 is made up of 14 amino acids. CDR3 coding DNA: TGTGCCAGCAGCTTATACGGGATCAGGAATGAGCAGTTCTTC. Translated: CASSLYGIRNEQFF. The full variable domain, completed using reference TRBV7-3 and TRBJ2-1, is GAGVSQTPSNKVTEKGKYVELRCDPISGHTALYWYRQSLGQGPEFLIYFQGTGAADDSGLPNDRFFAVRPEGSVSTLKIQRTERGDSAVYLCASSLYGIRNEQFFGPGTRLTVL.

The rearrangement joins TRBV28 to TRBJ2-6; maybe TRBD1 (5 bases). The CDR3 runs 16 residues. CDR1 is MDHEN, CDR2 SYDVKM, per germline. Trimming took off 5 bases at V and 5 bases at J, with 16 bases between the two ends. CDR3 DNA sequence: TGTGCCAGCAGTCCCCCTGTCAGGGTGTGGGCCAACGTCCTGACTTTC. Translating it yields CASSPPVRVWANVLTF.

The V and J genes are TRBV5-8 and TRBJ2-7; 7 bases are a match to TRBD1. V gave up 2 bases and J gave up 1 base; unmatched junction bases: 9. CDR1 is SGHTS, CDR2 YDEGEE, per germline. The CDR3 sequence is 16 residues long. The CDR3 nucleotides read TGTGCCAGCAGCTTTGGCGGACAGGCCTTTTCCTACGAGCAGTACTTC. Translated: CASSFGGQAFSYEQYF.

The rearrangement links TRBV2 to TRBJ2-3, with D perhaps matching TRBD1 (5 bases). Trimming removed 6 bases at V and 3 bases at J, with 22 bases between. CDR3 length equals 17 residues. The germline gives CDR1 SNHLY, CDR2 FYNNEI. The CDR3 coding sequence is TGTGCCAGCAGACCTGGGCCAGGGATGGGGCCTACAGATACGCAGTATTTT. It translates to CASRPGPGMGPTDTQYF.